The 14 T cell receptor beta chains reported below all come from one sample, sequenced in a study of cytotoxic CD8 clonotypes in ibrutinib-treated CLL. Clones were sequenced by immunoSEQ multiplex PCR, and TCRdb holds only the in-frame ones, with some missing. The table includes about 200,000 clones, just under 80% detected once. The starting material was PBMCs, obtained after 12 months of ibrutinib treatment. The receptors shown here come from a human donor with chronic lymphocytic leukemia.

This clone showed up just a few times. The chain links TRBV5-1 to TRBJ2-2; no clear D. The CDR3 contains 15 residues. Germline V gene sequence: CDR1 SGHRS, CDR2 YFSETQ. V lost 3 bases, J lost 0 bases, and 9 bases lay in between. The CDR3 coding sequence is TGCGCCAGCAGCTCCTGGACGGCGAACACCGGGGAGCTGTTTTTT. It is translated as CASSSWTANTGELFF.

The CDR3 DNA reads TGTGCCAGCAGTTATTCGAAACTTATCTGGGTTAGCGGGAACCACTCCTACGAGCAGTACTTC. Translating gives CASSYSKLIWVSGNHSYEQYF. The genes are TRBV6-9 and TRBJ2-7; 8 bases agree with TRBD2. In germline, CDR1 is MNHGY, CDR2 SVAAGI. With V trimmed by 0 bases and J by 0 bases, 19 bases remained unmatched. CDR3 size: 21 residues.

The chain is built from TRBV5-4 and TRBJ2-1, with D possibly being TRBD2 (6 bases). The germline gives CDR1 SGHNT, CDR2 YYREEE (reference sequence). V was shortened by 5 bases and J by 2 bases, with 11 bases between the two germline ends. The CDR3 is made up of 14 amino acids. Written as DNA, the CDR3 is TGTGCCAGCAGTACGGGACTGCCCTACAATGAGCAGTTCTTC. This encodes CASSTGLPYNEQFF.

The chain employs TRBV28 and TRBJ1-1; a possible D gene is TRBD1 (5 bases). Germline-derived CDR1 and CDR2 are MDHEN and SYDVKM. This CDR3 region has 14 residues. Trimming shortened V by 5 bases and J by 7 bases, and 17 bases separated the two germline ends. The CDR3 loop is CASSPPRGLGEAFF. Here the CDR3 DNA reads TGTGCCAGCAGTCCACCCCGGGGGTTGGGTGAAGCTTTCTTT.

The gene calls are TRBV19 and TRBJ1-2; D remains unclear. The CDR3 contains 12 residues. Trimming stripped 0 bases from V and 8 bases from J, with 7 bases between. CDR1 is LNHDA and CDR2 is SQIVND in the germline V gene (reference sequence). The CDR3 DNA follows: TGTGCCAGTAGTATAGATGGGAGAGGCTACACCTTC. Its protein is CASSIDGRGYTF.

The V call is TRBV2, the J call TRBJ2-7, with a tentative D call TRBD1 (6 bases). V dropped 7 bases and J dropped 2 bases, with 12 bases sitting between them. Per germline, CDR1 SNHLY and CDR2 FYNNEI. This CDR3 has 13 amino acids. In nucleotides, the CDR3 is TGTGCCAGCAAAACACAGGGACCCTACGAGCAGTACTTC. It is translated as CASKTQGPYEQYF.

The chain carries TRBV25-1 and TRBJ2-7, with D uncertain. The CDR3 covers 15 residues. Germline CDR1 MGHDK, CDR2 SYGVNS. V lost 3 bases and J 2 bases, leaving 14 bases between the germline ends. The CDR3 here is CASSDPGEAAYEQYF. CDR3 bases: TGTGCCAGCAGTGACCCCGGTGAAGCCGCCTACGAGCAGTACTTC.

The rearrangement links TRBV7-9 to TRBJ1-1, with D unclear. Germline CDR1 reads SEHNR; CDR2 reads FQNEAQ (reference sequence). The length of the CDR3 is 15 residues. The V and J ends lost 3 bases and 1 base respectively, with 12 bases between them. The CDR3 nucleotides are TGTGCCAGCAGCTTTTTGGTTACACAGAACACTGAAGCTTTCTTT. It yields the protein CASSFLVTQNTEAFF. The variable domain in full, completed from reference TRBV7-9 and TRBJ1-1, reads DTGVSQNPRHKITKRGQNVTFRCDPISEHNRLYWYRQTLGQGPEFLTYFQNEAQLEKSRLLSDRFSAERPKGSFSTLEIQRTEQGDSAMYLCASSFLVTQNTEAFFGQGTRLTVV.

The V gene is TRBV28, the J gene TRBJ1-1, with D uncertain. The CDR3 runs to 13 residues. CDR1 is MDHEN and CDR2 is SYDVKM in the germline V gene. Between the trimmed V and J ends, which lost 6 bases and 6 bases, there was a span of 14 bases. CDR3 nucleotide sequence: TGTGCCAGCAGCCGAGGCACCGTAGCTGAAGCTTTCTTT. Its translation is CASSRGTVAEAFF.

V and J are TRBV11-3 and TRBJ2-5; possible D gene TRBD1, 7 bases. V gave up 5 bases and J gave up 0 bases, with 22 bases separating them. Germline V gives CDR1 SGHNT, CDR2 YENEEA. CDR3 size: 18 residues. The CDR3 nucleotides are TGTGCCAGCAGCCCTCGCTCAGGGGGGCCGGGGCACCAAGAGACCCAGTACTTC. Protein sequence: CASSPRSGGPGHQETQYF.

The J gene is TRBJ2-1, the V gene TRBV6-6; D gene unclear. Germline V gene lookup returns CDR1 MNHNY and CDR2 SVGAGI (reference sequence). The CDR3 has 11 residues. V was cut by 5 bases and J by 5 bases, with 4 bases left in between. The CDR3 reads CASSNHNEQFF. The CDR3 nucleotides read TGTGCCAGCAGTAACCACAATGAGCAGTTCTTC.

This clone came up once. The J gene is TRBJ2-6, the V gene TRBV25-1; D remains ambiguous. This CDR3 has 15 residues. Germline loops: CDR1 MGHDK, CDR2 SYGVNS. Trimming removed 5 bases from V and 0 bases from J, with 8 bases in between. The CDR3 DNA follows: TGTGCCAGCAGTATCAGTTACTCTGGGGCCAACGTCCTGACTTTC. This sequence encodes CASSISYSGANVLTF.

The V gene is TRBV7-6, the J gene TRBJ2-7, with TRBD1 as a possible D gene (5 bases). V shed 2 bases and J shed 3 bases, with 11 bases lying between them. Per the germline V gene, CDR1 is SGHVS and CDR2 is FNYEAQ. The CDR3 covers 14 residues. The CDR3 DNA is TGTGCCAGCAGCTTACGGACAAACGACTACGAGCAGTACTTC. Its translation is CASSLRTNDYEQYF.

The chain couples TRBV5-1 to TRBJ2-2, with D tentatively TRBD2 (6 bases). V lost 1 base, J lost 1 base, and 11 bases lay in between. There are 16 residues in the CDR3. CDR1 is SGHRS, CDR2 YFSETQ, per germline. CDR3 region: CASSLRGGQNTGELFF. CDR3 sequence (DNA): TGCGCCAGCAGCTTGAGGGGAGGACAGAACACCGGGGAGCTGTTTTTT.